This T cell receptor (beta chain) was sequenced in a study of T cells in localized non-small cell lung cancer. Clones were sequenced by immunoSEQ multiplex PCR, and TCRdb holds only the in-frame ones, with some missing. The sample includes approximately 5,200 clones, under 45% of them seen just once. This clone turned up a few times. The CDR3 contains 15 residues. V was clipped by 4 bases and J by 7 bases; unmatched bases: 10. Germline loops: CDR1 SGHRS, CDR2 YFSETQ. The chain uses TRBV5-1 and TRBJ2-1; 8 nucleotides match TRBD2. This clonotype originated in a man aged 40 to 75 with stage I lung adenocarcinoma. The source was lung tumor tissue, collected before any cancer treatment. CDR3 amino acids: CASSAVSGGGNEQFF. The CDR3 nucleotides read TGCGCCAGCAGCGCCGTCAGCGGGGGAGGGAATGAGCAGTTCTTC.